A selection of T cell receptor beta chains follows, all from one sample in a study of cytomegalovirus exposure and HLA in healthy donors. The method was immunoSEQ multiplex PCR; TCRdb's version includes in-frame clones alone and lacks a portion of them. The sample contains over 130,000 clones, more than 70% of which appear only once. The sequenced sample was PBMCs. The receptors stem from a man in his forties or fifties in good health and CMV-seronegative. Each CDR3 is given with its conserved first and last residue. Fields, in order: V gene, CDR3 length, J gene, clone size, D gene, CDR3 protein, CDR3 DNA. D genes are given only for firm matches. The listing skips clone size in some rows; elsewhere it reads once, few, many or a size class.

V: TRBV30
length: 15
J: TRBJ2-1
size: -
D: TRBD2
CDR3: CAWSVRREAYNEQFF
DNA: TGTGCCTGGAGTGTACGACGGGAGGCCTACAATGAGCAGTTCTTC

V: TRBV6-1
length: 17
J: TRBJ2-7
size: once
D: TRBD1
CDR3: CASSAPGADRNPYEQYF
DNA: TGTGCCAGCAGTGCCCCCGGGGCGGACAGGAACCCCTACGAGCAGTACTTC

V: TRBV7-3
length: 16
J: TRBJ1-1
size: -
D: -
CDR3: CASSFRGGRMNTEAFF
DNA: TGTGCCAGCAGCTTTCGTGGAGGACGCATGAACACTGAAGCTTTCTTT

V: TRBV5-1
length: 16
J: TRBJ1-2
size: -
D: TRBD1
CDR3: CASSLAFSGTVYGYTF
DNA: TGCGCCAGCAGCTTGGCCTTTTCCGGGACAGTCTATGGCTACACCTTC

V: TRBV27
length: 18
J: TRBJ1-6
size: -
D: -
CDR3: CASSTLTGIDSYNSPLHF
DNA: TGTGCCAGCAGTACCTTAACAGGGATCGACTCCTATAATTCACCCCTCCACTTT

V: TRBV25-1
length: 13
J: TRBJ2-7
size: -
D: -
CDR3: CASSPTVSYEQYF
DNA: TGTGCCAGCAGTCCCACAGTCTCCTACGAGCAGTACTTC

V: TRBV5-1
length: 15
J: TRBJ2-1
size: -
D: TRBD2
CDR3: CASSLGLAGHNEQFF
DNA: TGCGCCAGCAGCTTGGGACTAGCGGGGCACAATGAGCAGTTCTTC

V: TRBV27
length: 15
J: TRBJ1-5
size: -
D: TRBD1
CDR3: CASSPRQGYLGPQHF
DNA: TGTGCCAGCAGTCCACGACAGGGGTACCTTGGGCCCCAGCATTTT

V: TRBV14
length: 14
J: TRBJ1-1
size: -
D: TRBD1
CDR3: CASSQLEGALGAFF
DNA: TGTGCCAGCAGCCAGCTCGAGGGGGCTCTGGGGGCTTTCTTT

V: TRBV6-5
length: 12
J: TRBJ1-1
size: -
D: -
CDR3: CASGEGRTEAFF
DNA: TGTGCCAGCGGGGAGGGTAGGACTGAAGCTTTCTTT

V: TRBV5-1
length: 16
J: TRBJ1-4
size: -
D: TRBD1
CDR3: CASSFGQGGGKEKLFF
DNA: TGCGCCAGCAGCTTCGGACAGGGGGGGGGTAAAGAAAAACTGTTTTTT

V: TRBV19
length: 15
J: TRBJ1-5
size: -
D: TRBD1
CDR3: CASRRDRGIGQPQHF
DNA: TGTGCCAGTAGGAGGGACAGGGGAATTGGCCAGCCCCAGCATTTT

V: TRBV5-1
length: 16
J: TRBJ2-2
size: few
D: -
CDR3: CASSLDGFANTGELFF
DNA: TGCGCCAGCAGCTTGGACGGGTTCGCGAACACCGGGGAGCTGTTTTTT

V: TRBV29-1
length: 13
J: TRBJ2-7
size: -
D: TRBD1
CDR3: CSVPGQGSYEQYF
DNA: TGCAGCGTTCCGGGACAGGGATCCTACGAGCAGTACTTC

V: TRBV10-1
length: 13
J: TRBJ2-3
size: -
D: -
CDR3: CASRRTGSDTQYF
DNA: TGCGCCAGCAGGCGAACAGGCTCCGATACGCAGTATTTT

V: TRBV6-5
length: 14
J: TRBJ1-5
size: few
D: TRBD1
CDR3: CASSIGQGDQPQHF
DNA: TGTGCCAGCAGTATTGGACAGGGGGATCAGCCCCAGCATTTT

V: TRBV19
length: 16
J: TRBJ1-5
size: once
D: -
CDR3: CASRASGTGSNQPQHF
DNA: TGTGCCAGTAGGGCCAGCGGGACTGGGAGCAATCAGCCCCAGCATTTT

V: TRBV30
length: 17
J: TRBJ1-2
size: -
D: -
CDR3: CAWSVVAGHLPNYGYTF
DNA: TGTGCCTGGAGTGTGGTGGCAGGGCATCTCCCTAACTATGGCTACACCTTC

V: TRBV5-5
length: 15
J: TRBJ2-7
size: -
D: TRBD1
CDR3: CASSPGQGASYEQYF
DNA: TGTGCCAGCAGCCCCGGACAGGGGGCGAGCTACGAGCAGTACTTC

V: TRBV20-1
length: 11
J: TRBJ2-5
size: -
D: -
CDR3: CSLGREETQYF
DNA: TGCAGTTTAGGACGGGAGGAGACCCAGTACTTC

V: TRBV7-8
length: 18
J: TRBJ1-5
size: once
D: TRBD1
CDR3: CASSLIWGGTGEGQPQHF
DNA: TGTGCCAGCAGCTTAATATGGGGGGGGACAGGGGAAGGTCAGCCCCAGCATTTT

V: TRBV6-1
length: 12
J: TRBJ2-7
size: -
D: -
CDR3: CAIVGGAYEQYF
DNA: TGTGCCATCGTCGGAGGGGCCTACGAGCAGTACTTC

V: TRBV2
length: 15
J: TRBJ1-2
size: once
D: -
CDR3: CASSEEGVSDEGYTF
DNA: TGTGCCAGCAGTGAAGAGGGAGTCAGTGACGAAGGCTACACCTTC

V: TRBV28
length: 14
J: TRBJ1-1
size: once
D: -
CDR3: CASSPPPKGAEAFF
DNA: TGTGCCAGCAGTCCACCCCCCAAGGGGGCTGAAGCTTTCTTT

V: TRBV2
length: 14
J: TRBJ2-3
size: -
D: TRBD1
CDR3: CASSGGQGADTQYF
DNA: TGTGCCAGCAGTGGAGGGCAGGGGGCAGATACGCAGTATTTT

V: TRBV9
length: 17
J: TRBJ1-5
size: -
D: -
CDR3: CASSAGGHDYSNQPQHF
DNA: TGTGCCAGCAGCGCGGGGGGACACGATTATAGCAATCAGCCCCAGCATTTT

V: TRBV29-1
length: 14
J: TRBJ2-5
size: once
D: TRBD2
CDR3: CSAPTSGSEETQYF
DNA: TGCAGCGCGCCGACTAGCGGGAGTGAGGAGACCCAGTACTTC

V: TRBV5-1
length: 14
J: TRBJ1-2
size: -
D: -
CDR3: CASSLGTDNYGYTF
DNA: TGCGCCAGCAGCTTGGGTACAGACAACTATGGCTACACCTTC

V: TRBV29-1
length: 12
J: TRBJ2-3
size: -
D: -
CDR3: CSVSGSTDTQYF
DNA: TGCAGCGTTAGTGGCAGCACAGATACGCAGTATTTT

V: TRBV4-2
length: 19
J: TRBJ1-3
size: -
D: -
CDR3: CASSQELPRSKFSGNTIYF
DNA: TGTGCCAGCAGCCAAGAACTTCCTAGGTCGAAATTCTCTGGAAACACCATATATTTT

V: TRBV6-1
length: 14
J: TRBJ1-5
size: -
D: TRBD1
CDR3: CASSGRTGDQPQHF
DNA: TGTGCCAGCAGTGGAAGGACAGGCGATCAGCCCCAGCATTTT

V: TRBV5-1
length: 14
J: TRBJ1-1
size: -
D: -
CDR3: CASSLGSRNTEAFF
DNA: TGCGCCAGCAGCTTGGGTAGCAGGAACACTGAAGCTTTCTTT

V: TRBV18
length: 15
J: TRBJ1-5
size: -
D: TRBD1
CDR3: CASSSGGGNDQPQHF
DNA: TGTGCCAGCTCATCAGGGGGAGGTAATGATCAGCCCCAGCATTTT

V: TRBV9
length: 16
J: TRBJ2-5
size: -
D: -
CDR3: CASSGGTPQRGETQYF
DNA: TGTGCCAGCAGCGGTGGGACTCCACAACGGGGAGAGACCCAGTACTTC

V: TRBV5-1
length: 13
J: TRBJ2-1
size: -
D: TRBD1
CDR3: CASKGQGLNEQFF
DNA: TGCGCCAGCAAGGGACAGGGACTCAATGAGCAGTTCTTC

V: TRBV6-5
length: 13
J: TRBJ1-2
size: -
D: -
CDR3: CASSSGGGYGYTF
DNA: TGTGCCAGCAGTTCGGGGGGGGGCTATGGCTACACCTTC

V: TRBV4-2
length: 17
J: TRBJ2-2
size: -
D: TRBD2
CDR3: CASSQVGLAGGSGELFF
DNA: TGTGCCAGCAGCCAAGTCGGACTAGCGGGGGGGTCCGGGGAGCTGTTTTTT

V: TRBV12-5
length: 14
J: TRBJ1-5
size: -
D: TRBD1
CDR3: CASGLQGVDQPQHF
DNA: TGTGCTAGTGGTCTACAGGGGGTTGATCAGCCCCAGCATTTT

V: TRBV27
length: 18
J: TRBJ2-7
size: -
D: TRBD2
CDR3: CASSSGGRGGRERYEQYF
DNA: TGTGCCAGCAGTTCCGGTGGACGGGGGGGCAGGGAAAGGTACGAGCAGTACTTC

V: TRBV5-1
length: 17
J: TRBJ2-1
size: once
D: TRBD2
CDR3: CASSPGTSGSSYNEQFF
DNA: TGCGCCAGCAGCCCCGGGACTAGCGGGAGTTCCTACAATGAGCAGTTCTTC

V: TRBV7-9
length: 16
J: TRBJ1-4
size: -
D: -
CDR3: CASSLEKLPTNEKLFF
DNA: TGTGCCAGCAGCTTAGAGAAGCTACCAACTAATGAAAAACTGTTTTTT